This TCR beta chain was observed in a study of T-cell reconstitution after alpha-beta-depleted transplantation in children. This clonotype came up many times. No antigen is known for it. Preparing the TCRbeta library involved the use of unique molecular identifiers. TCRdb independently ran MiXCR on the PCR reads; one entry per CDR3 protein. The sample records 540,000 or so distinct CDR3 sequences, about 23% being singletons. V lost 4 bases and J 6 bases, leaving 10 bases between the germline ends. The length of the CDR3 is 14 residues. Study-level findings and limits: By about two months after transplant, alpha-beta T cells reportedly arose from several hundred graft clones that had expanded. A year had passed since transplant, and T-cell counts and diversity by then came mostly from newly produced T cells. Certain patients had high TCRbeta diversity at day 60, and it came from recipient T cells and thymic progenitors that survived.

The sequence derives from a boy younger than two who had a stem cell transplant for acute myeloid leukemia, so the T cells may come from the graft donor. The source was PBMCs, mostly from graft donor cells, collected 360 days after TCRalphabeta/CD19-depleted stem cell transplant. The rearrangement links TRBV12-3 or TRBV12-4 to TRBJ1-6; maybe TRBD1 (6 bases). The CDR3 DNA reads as TGTGCCAGCAGTTCGACAGGACTTAATTCACCCCTCCACTTT. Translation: CASSSTGLNSPLHF.